This TCR beta chain was identified during a study of blood T cell repertoires in COVID-19. Overall study: Samples came from the United States, Italy and Spain, spanning acute and convalescent COVID-19. The analysed material was cDNA or gDNA that came from T cells, B-cell-depleted T cells, or PBMCs.

In the original processing: Amplification of reference gene primers was used by the study to estimate nucleated cell counts. Data came from immunoSEQ multiplex PCR; TCRdb stores just in-frame clones and leaves some out. That table gives V, J and clone size, and the DNA gave D and trimming. The table records approximately 50,000 clones, around 81% of them present only once. Patients from Seattle were sampled longitudinally, starting during active infection. Sequencing was carried out using peripheral blood. The TCR sequence derives from a woman of 80 years or more with COVID-19, enrolled during active disease.

DNA for the CDR3: TGTGCCAGCGGCCAGCGGGGGTTCTCCTACGAGCAGTACTTC. It codes for CASGQRGFSYEQYF. The rearrangement joins TRBV6-5 to TRBJ2-7, with 8 nucleotides matching TRBD2. This CDR3 contains 14 residues. V shed 8 bases, J shed 0 bases, and the junction held 6 bases outside the gene matches. CDR1 is MNHEY, CDR2 SVGAGI, per germline.